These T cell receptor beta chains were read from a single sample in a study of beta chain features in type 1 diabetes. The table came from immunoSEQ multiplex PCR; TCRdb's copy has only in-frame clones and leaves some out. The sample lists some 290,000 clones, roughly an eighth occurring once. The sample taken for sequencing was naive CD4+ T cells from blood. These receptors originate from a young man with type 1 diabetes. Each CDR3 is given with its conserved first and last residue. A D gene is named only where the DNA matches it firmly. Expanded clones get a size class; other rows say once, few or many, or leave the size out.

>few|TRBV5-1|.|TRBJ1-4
TGCGCCAGCAGTCGAGGAAATGAAAAACTGTTTTTT
CASSRGNEKLFF
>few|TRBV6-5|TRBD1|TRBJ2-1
TGTGCCAGCAGTAGACCGGGACAGGGTGTACCGGAGCAGTTCTTC
CASSRPGQGVPEQFF
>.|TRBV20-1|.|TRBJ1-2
TGCAGTGCAACGCTAGACTATGGCTACACCTTC
CSATLDYGYTF
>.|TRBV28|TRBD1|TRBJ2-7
TGTGCCAGCAGTCAAGACAGGGCTCACGAGCAGTACTTC
CASSQDRAHEQYF
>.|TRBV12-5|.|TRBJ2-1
TGTGCTAGTGGTTTGGTAGGGACTCCCCAGCAGTTCTTC
CASGLVGTPQQFF
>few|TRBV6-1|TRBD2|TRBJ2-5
TGTGCCACCTTACTAGCGGGAGGAGAGACCCAGTACTTC
CATLLAGGETQYF
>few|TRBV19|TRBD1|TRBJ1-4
TGTGCCAGTACCCCGGACAGGGTCAATGAAAAACTGTTTTTT
CASTPDRVNEKLFF
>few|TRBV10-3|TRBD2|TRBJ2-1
TGTGCCATCAGTGAGGGACTAGCGGGAGGGCGGTTAGGGAATGAGCAGTTCTTC
CAISEGLAGGRLGNEQFF
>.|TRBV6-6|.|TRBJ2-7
TGTGCCAGCAGCGAGACTAGAAGCGAGCAGTACTTC
CASSETRSEQYF
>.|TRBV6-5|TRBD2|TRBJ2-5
TGTGCCAGCAGTTATAGCGGGAGGTTTTGGGAAACCCAGTACTTC
CASSYSGRFWETQYF
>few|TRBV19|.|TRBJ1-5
TGTGCCAGTAGTCCCCGGGGGGGCCGAGAAGATCAGCCCCAGCATTTT
CASSPRGGREDQPQHF
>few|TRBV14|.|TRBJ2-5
TGTGCCAGCAGCCAGAACATGCAAGAGACCCAGTACTTC
CASSQNMQETQYF
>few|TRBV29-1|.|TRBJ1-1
TGCAGCGTTGGGGGCGGGGGGAAGGATGAAGCTTTCTTT
CSVGGGGKDEAFF
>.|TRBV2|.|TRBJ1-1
TGTGCCAGCAGTGAAGCTGTACCAGGGACTGAAGCTTTCTTT
CASSEAVPGTEAFF
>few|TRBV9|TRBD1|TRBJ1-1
TGTGCCAGCAGCGTACGGCCAGGGGGCACTGAAGCTTTCTTT
CASSVRPGGTEAFF
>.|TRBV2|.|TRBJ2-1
TGTGCCAGCGGCGTAGCGTCCTACAATGAGCAGTTCTTC
CASGVASYNEQFF
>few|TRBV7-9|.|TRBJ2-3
TGTGCAACCTCAGGGCAGGAGACAGATACGCAGTATTTT
CATSGQETDTQYF
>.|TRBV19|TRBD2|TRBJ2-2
TGTGCCAGTAAGGCGGGAGAGTTGGTCACCGGGGAGCTGTTTTTT
CASKAGELVTGELFF
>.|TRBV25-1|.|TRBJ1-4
TGTGCCAGCAGTGATCCCGGATCGAGGGAAAAACTGTTTTTT
CASSDPGSREKLFF
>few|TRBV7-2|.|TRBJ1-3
TGTGCCAGCAGGCAACTGTCTGGAAACACCATATATTTT
CASRQLSGNTIYF
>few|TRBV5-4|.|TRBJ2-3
TGTGCCAGCAGCCTCGGGACTGTCACAGATACGCAGTATTTT
CASSLGTVTDTQYF
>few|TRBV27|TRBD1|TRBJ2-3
TGTGCCAGCAGTTTGGACAGGGGGCCGAATACGCAGTATTTT
CASSLDRGPNTQYF
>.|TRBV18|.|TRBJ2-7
TGTGCCAGCTCACAAGGGAGAGCGGACGAGCAGTACTTC
CASSQGRADEQYF
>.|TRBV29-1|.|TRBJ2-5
TGCAGCGTTCTGACAGGACGGGAAGAGACCCAGTACTTC
CSVLTGREETQYF